Reported below is one T cell receptor beta chain. The unexposed donors gave CD4+ T cells in about 2010-2019, prior to COVID-19. The data are from a study of CD4 T cells in relation to SARS-CoV-2 and coronaviruses. Produced via immunoSEQ multiplex PCR; TCRdb's table is partial and in-frame only. Of nearly 70,000 clones listed, more than 80% are singletons. The sample taken for sequencing was naive CD4+ T cells from PBMCs. Sample subset: naive CD4+ T cells isolated by negative enrichment. The TCR originated in a human donor in good health.

The CDR3 DNA sequence: TGTGCCAGCAGCTTGGGGCGGAGCAATCAGCCCCAGCATTTT. Translated: CASSLGRSNQPQHF. The chain is built from TRBV5-6 and TRBJ1-5; D not resolved. V lost 0 bases and J lost 1, with 5 bases in between. Germline values: CDR1 SGHDT, CDR2 YYEEEE. The CDR3 is 14 residues long.